Listed below are T cell receptor beta chains from one sample, sequenced in a study of PD-L1 blockade in urothelial cancer. The table came from immunoSEQ multiplex PCR; TCRdb's copy has only in-frame clones and leaves some out. Of 50,000 or so clones detected, around 85% appear once; the ten largest clones hold about 10%. This sample comprised PBMCs, obtained around atezolizumab (anti-PD-L1) treatment. Every receptor here comes from a man aged 60 to 69 with urothelial cancer. Each CDR3 is given with its conserved first and last residue. D genes are given only for firm matches. Size is omitted from some rows. Given values are once, few, many or a class for expanded clones.

j_call: TRBJ1-1
clone_size: once
d_call: NA
v_call: TRBV29-1
cdr3_nt: TGCAGCGTTGAACACGGACAAGTCACTGAAGCTTTCTTT
cdr3_aa: CSVEHGQVTEAFF

j_call: TRBJ2-2
clone_size: once
d_call: TRBD2
v_call: TRBV5-4
cdr3_nt: TGTGCCAGCAGCGGTCTAGCGGGGGGCCTGAACACCGGGGAGCTGTTTTTT
cdr3_aa: CASSGLAGGLNTGELFF

j_call: TRBJ1-1
clone_size: NA
d_call: TRBD1
v_call: TRBV19
cdr3_nt: TGTGCCAGTAGTATGACAGGGGGGGTCACTGAAGCTTTCTTT
cdr3_aa: CASSMTGGVTEAFF

j_call: TRBJ1-5
clone_size: NA
d_call: NA
v_call: TRBV29-1
cdr3_nt: TGCAGCGTTGAACAGGGGCAGAATCAGCCCCAGCATTTT
cdr3_aa: CSVEQGQNQPQHF

j_call: TRBJ2-5
clone_size: NA
d_call: NA
v_call: TRBV4-2
cdr3_nt: TGTGCCAGCAGCCAAGACGGGGGTGGCGAGACCCAGTACTTC
cdr3_aa: CASSQDGGGETQYF

j_call: TRBJ2-5
clone_size: NA
d_call: NA
v_call: TRBV5-1
cdr3_nt: TGCGCCAGCAGCTTGGATTCTGGGCGCGAAGAGACCCAGTACTTC
cdr3_aa: CASSLDSGREETQYF

j_call: TRBJ1-2
clone_size: NA
d_call: TRBD1
v_call: TRBV30
cdr3_nt: TGTGCCTGGTTCCCGGACAGGGGGGGCTACACCTTC
cdr3_aa: CAWFPDRGGYTF

j_call: TRBJ1-2
clone_size: NA
d_call: NA
v_call: TRBV7-2
cdr3_nt: TGTGCCAGCAGCAGGGGACTTGGGTATGGCTACACCTTC
cdr3_aa: CASSRGLGYGYTF

j_call: TRBJ2-3
clone_size: once
d_call: NA
v_call: TRBV5-1
cdr3_nt: TGCGCCAGCAGCCCCAGGGGGGCAGGGAGCACAGATACGCAGTATTTT
cdr3_aa: CASSPRGAGSTDTQYF

j_call: TRBJ1-1
clone_size: few
d_call: TRBD1
v_call: TRBV6-1
cdr3_nt: TGTGCCAGCAGTGAGTCCGTGACAGGGGTCACTGAAGCTTTCTTT
cdr3_aa: CASSESVTGVTEAFF

j_call: TRBJ2-5
clone_size: once
d_call: NA
v_call: TRBV7-9
cdr3_nt: TGTGCCAGCAGCTTTGTCGAGGGCGTCGGGACCCAGTACTTC
cdr3_aa: CASSFVEGVGTQYF

j_call: TRBJ1-5
clone_size: NA
d_call: NA
v_call: TRBV5-4
cdr3_nt: TGTGCCAGCAGCCTCTGGGAGGGGAACAATCAGCCCCAGCATTTT
cdr3_aa: CASSLWEGNNQPQHF

j_call: TRBJ1-2
clone_size: once
d_call: TRBD1
v_call: TRBV6-4
cdr3_nt: TGTGCCAGCAGTGCCGGACAGGGGGTCGGCTACACCTTC
cdr3_aa: CASSAGQGVGYTF

j_call: TRBJ1-4
clone_size: NA
d_call: TRBD1
v_call: TRBV19
cdr3_nt: TGTGCCACTTCAGGGGGCGGTGAAAAACTGTTTTTT
cdr3_aa: CATSGGGEKLFF

j_call: TRBJ2-5
clone_size: NA
d_call: NA
v_call: TRBV7-9
cdr3_nt: TGTGCCAGCAGCTTATTTCCGGGGCAAGAGACCCAGTACTTC
cdr3_aa: CASSLFPGQETQYF

j_call: TRBJ2-2
clone_size: NA
d_call: NA
v_call: TRBV19
cdr3_nt: TGTGACACAGACGGGGTAACCAACACCGGGGAGCTGTTTTTT
cdr3_aa: CDTDGVTNTGELFF

j_call: TRBJ2-5
clone_size: NA
d_call: TRBD2
v_call: TRBV7-9
cdr3_nt: TGTGCCAGCAGCTCCTATAGCGGGGGGGCAGAGACCCAGTACTTC
cdr3_aa: CASSSYSGGAETQYF

j_call: TRBJ1-5
clone_size: NA
d_call: TRBD1
v_call: TRBV27
cdr3_nt: TGTGCCAGCGGGGGACAGAGAGGGAATCAGCCCCAGCATTTT
cdr3_aa: CASGGQRGNQPQHF

j_call: TRBJ1-2
clone_size: few
d_call: TRBD1
v_call: TRBV7-2
cdr3_nt: TGTGCCAGCAGCTCGAGGACAGGGATCAATGGCTACACCTTC
cdr3_aa: CASSSRTGINGYTF

j_call: TRBJ1-4
clone_size: NA
d_call: NA
v_call: TRBV19
cdr3_nt: TGTGCCAGTAGCCCGGTGGGGGCGGGGGCTGGTGAAAAACTGTTTTTT
cdr3_aa: CASSPVGAGAGEKLFF

j_call: TRBJ1-1
clone_size: once
d_call: TRBD1
v_call: TRBV5-5
cdr3_nt: TGTGCCAGCAGCCCTAAGACCGGGACAGCCACCGTGAACACTGAAGCTTTCTTT
cdr3_aa: CASSPKTGTATVNTEAFF

j_call: TRBJ2-7
clone_size: NA
d_call: NA
v_call: TRBV5-1
cdr3_nt: TGCGCCAGCAGCTTGTTGGGGGGCGAGCAGTACTTC
cdr3_aa: CASSLLGGEQYF

j_call: TRBJ1-3
clone_size: NA
d_call: NA
v_call: TRBV18
cdr3_nt: TGTGCCAGCTCAGCGGACAGTCTCTCTGGAAACACCATATATTTT
cdr3_aa: CASSADSLSGNTIYF